This TCR beta chain was obtained from a study of CD8+CD57+ T cells in acquired aplastic anemia. Template material for TCR beta VDJ and CDR3 profiling consisted of genomic DNA. Each CDR3 protein is one row after TCRdb ran MiXCR on the reads. The sample records around 210,000 distinct CDR3 sequences, around three fifths being singletons. Previously, flow cytometry had revealed CD8+CD57+ cell expansion in the patients chosen for sequencing. CDR1 is SGHRS and CDR2 is YFSETQ in the germline V gene. The V segment lost 0 bases and the J segment 1 base; nucleotides outside the gene matches: 3. There are 16 residues in the CDR3.

This TCR was sampled from a human donor with aplastic anemia. The chain carries TRBV5-1 and TRBJ2-2; TRBD1 aligns across 7 bases. Sequencing was carried out using sorted CD4+, CD8+, or CD8+CD57+ T cells (not recorded which) from PBMCs. CDR3 protein: CASSLAGQVNTGELFF. The CDR3 DNA sequence: TGCGCCAGCAGCTTGGCAGGACAGGTGAACACCGGGGAGCTGTTTTTT.